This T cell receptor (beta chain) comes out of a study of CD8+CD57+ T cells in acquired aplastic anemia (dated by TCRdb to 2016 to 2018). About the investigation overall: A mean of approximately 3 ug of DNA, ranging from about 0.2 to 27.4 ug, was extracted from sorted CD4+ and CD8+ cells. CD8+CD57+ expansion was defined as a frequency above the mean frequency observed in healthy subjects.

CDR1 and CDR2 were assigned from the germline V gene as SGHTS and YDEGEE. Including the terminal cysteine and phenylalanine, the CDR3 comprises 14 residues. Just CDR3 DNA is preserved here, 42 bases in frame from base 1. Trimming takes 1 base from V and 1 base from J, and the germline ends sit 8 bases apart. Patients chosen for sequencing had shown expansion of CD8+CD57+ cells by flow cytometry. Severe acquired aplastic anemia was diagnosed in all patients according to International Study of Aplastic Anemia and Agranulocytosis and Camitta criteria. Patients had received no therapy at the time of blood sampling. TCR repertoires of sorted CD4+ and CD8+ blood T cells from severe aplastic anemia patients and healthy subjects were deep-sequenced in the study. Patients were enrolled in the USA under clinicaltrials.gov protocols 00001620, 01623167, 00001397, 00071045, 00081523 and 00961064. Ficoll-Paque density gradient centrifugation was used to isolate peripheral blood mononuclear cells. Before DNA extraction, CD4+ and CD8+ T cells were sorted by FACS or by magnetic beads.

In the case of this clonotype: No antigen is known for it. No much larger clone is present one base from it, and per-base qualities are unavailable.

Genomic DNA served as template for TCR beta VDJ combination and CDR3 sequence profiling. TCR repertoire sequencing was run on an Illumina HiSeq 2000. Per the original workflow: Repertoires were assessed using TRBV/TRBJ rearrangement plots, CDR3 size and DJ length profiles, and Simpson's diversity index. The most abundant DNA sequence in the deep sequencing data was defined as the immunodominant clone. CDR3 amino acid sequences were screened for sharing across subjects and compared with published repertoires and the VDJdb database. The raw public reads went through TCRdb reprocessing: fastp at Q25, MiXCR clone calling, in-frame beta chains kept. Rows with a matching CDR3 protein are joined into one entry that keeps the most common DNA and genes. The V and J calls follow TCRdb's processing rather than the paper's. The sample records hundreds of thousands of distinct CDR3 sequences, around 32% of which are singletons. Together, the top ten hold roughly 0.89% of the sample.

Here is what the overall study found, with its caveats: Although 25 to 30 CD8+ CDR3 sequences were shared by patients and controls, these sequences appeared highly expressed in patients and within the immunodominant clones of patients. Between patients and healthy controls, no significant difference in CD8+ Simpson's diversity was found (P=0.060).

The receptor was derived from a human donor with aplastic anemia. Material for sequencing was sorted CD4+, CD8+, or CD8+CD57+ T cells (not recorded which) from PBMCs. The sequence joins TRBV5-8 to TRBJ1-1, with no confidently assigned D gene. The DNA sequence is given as TGTGCCAGCAGCTTGACGTTGGCGAACACTGAAGCTTTCTTT. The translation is CASSLTLANTEAFF.